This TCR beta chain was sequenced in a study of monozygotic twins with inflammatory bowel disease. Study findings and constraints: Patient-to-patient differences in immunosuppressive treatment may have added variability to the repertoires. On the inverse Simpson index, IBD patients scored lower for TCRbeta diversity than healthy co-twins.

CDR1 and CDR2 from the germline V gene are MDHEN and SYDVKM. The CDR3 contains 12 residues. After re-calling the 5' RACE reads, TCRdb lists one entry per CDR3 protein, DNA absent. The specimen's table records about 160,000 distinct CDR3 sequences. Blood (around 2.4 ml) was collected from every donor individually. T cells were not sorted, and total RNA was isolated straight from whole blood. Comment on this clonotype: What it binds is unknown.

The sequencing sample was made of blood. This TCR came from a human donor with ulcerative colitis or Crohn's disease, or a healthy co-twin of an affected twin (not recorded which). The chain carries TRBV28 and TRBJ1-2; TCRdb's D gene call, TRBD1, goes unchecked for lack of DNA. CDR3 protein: CASSPPVYGYTF.